Presented here are 8 T cell receptor beta chains from one specimen sequenced in a study of T cell responses to AZD1222 COVID-19 vaccine (dated by TCRdb to the early 2020s). Receptor libraries were prepared by the immunoSEQ multiplex PCR assay. TCRdb re-hosts the immuneACCESS table, in-frame sequences only. Its copies lack some clones; in the studies checked, an unresolved V gene accounts for under half of them, and the cause for the rest is not known. The sample contains 110,000 to 150,000 clones, about 88% of them found a single time. The ten largest clones add up to over 3.5% of the sample. The time point label corresponds to: baseline before first vaccination. The sequences come from peripheral blood, collected on day 0 of AZD1222 vaccination. All receptors derive from an adult in good health.

The CDR3 loop is CASRDRGRDGYTF. CDR3 bases: TGTGCCAGTAGGGACAGGGGGCGCGATGGCTACACCTTC. This chain joins TRBV19 and TRBJ1-2; 11 bases are a match to TRBD1. Trimming cost V 6 bases and J 6 bases; bases outside gene matches: 3. Germline values: CDR1 LNHDA, CDR2 SQIVND (reference sequence). The CDR3 spans 13 residues.

The chain has TRBV27 and TRBJ2-7, with TRBD2 identical over 13 bases. V was pared by 4 bases and J by 5 bases, with 11 bases of the junction left unmatched. In germline, CDR1 is MNHEY, CDR2 SMNVEV (reference sequence). The CDR3 is 17 residues long. The CDR3 sequence is CASSSHAGTSGKDEQYF. DNA of the CDR3: TGTGCCAGCAGTTCCCATGCCGGGACTAGCGGGAAGGACGAGCAGTACTTC.

V and J are TRBV18 and TRBJ1-5; D is uncertain. V shed 1 base and J shed 5 bases, with 12 bases lying between them. The germline V gene encodes CDR1 KGHSH and CDR2 LQKENI. The CDR3 length is 15 residues. The chain's CDR3 is CASSPQPHGDQPQHF. The DNA for the CDR3 is TGTGCCAGCTCACCACAGCCCCACGGCGATCAGCCCCAGCATTTT. Full variable domain (remainder filled in from reference TRBV18 and TRBJ1-5): NAGVMQNPRHLVRRRGQEARLRCSPMKGHSHVYWYRQLPEEGLKFMVYLQKENIIDESGMPKERFSAEFPKEGPSILRIQQVVRGDSAAYFCASSPQPHGDQPQHFGDGTRLSIL.

The chain joins TRBV7-9 to TRBJ2-1; D perhaps matches TRBD2 (6 bases). Germline values: CDR1 SEHNR, CDR2 FQNEAQ (reference sequence). The V end lost 2 bases, the J end lost 10 bases, and 12 bases lay between the germline ends. The CDR3 contains 13 residues. The CDR3 is CASSLRPSGEQFF. The CDR3 region has the DNA TGTGCCAGCAGCTTACGACCGAGCGGGGAGCAGTTCTTC.

V and J are TRBV19 and TRBJ2-7, with D uncertain. Trimming removed 5 bases from V and 0 bases from J, with 11 bases in between. Germline V gene data show CDR1 as LNHDA and CDR2 as SQIVND (reference sequence). The CDR3 totals 14 residues. This chain's CDR3 is CASSSTRSSYEQYF. CDR3 in DNA: TGTGCCAGTAGTTCAACGAGGAGCTCCTACGAGCAGTACTTC. Full variable domain (missing parts from reference TRBV19 and TRBJ2-7): DGGITQSPKYLFRKEGQNVTLSCEQNLNHDAMYWYRQDPGQGLRLIYYSQIVNDFQKGDIAEGYSVSREKKESFPLTVTSAQKNPTAFYLCASSSTRSSYEQYFGPGTRLTVT.

The chain uses TRBV5-1 and TRBJ2-5; D unclear. The V end was cut by 2 bases, the J end by 1 base, with 6 bases between. Per the germline V gene, CDR1 is SGHRS and CDR2 is YFSETQ. The length of the CDR3 is 13 residues. This CDR3 reads CASSFNSQETQYF. CDR3 in DNA: TGCGCCAGCAGCTTCAACAGCCAAGAGACCCAGTACTTC.

The genes are TRBV7-9 and TRBJ2-5; no reliable D call. Germline lookup yields CDR1 SEHNR and CDR2 FQNEAQ (reference sequence). V was clipped by 1 base and J by 4 bases, with 10 bases between them. The CDR3 length is 14 residues. In DNA form, the CDR3 reads TGTGCCAGCAGCTTAGTCTCAGGAATAGAGACCCAGTACTTC. This codes for CASSLVSGIETQYF.

The V call is TRBV29-1, the J call TRBJ1-2; maybe TRBD1 (5 bases). The CDR3 is 14 amino acids. Trimming took off 4 bases at V and 4 bases at J, with 16 bases between the two ends. CDR1 SQVTM and CDR2 ANQGSEA come from the germline V gene. This chain's CDR3 is CSVAGQRMSYGYTF. Here the CDR3 DNA reads TGCAGCGTTGCGGGGCAGAGGATGTCCTATGGCTACACCTTC.